This T cell receptor beta chain was captured in a study of blood T cells in healthy people across ages. This clonotype turned up a few times. As yet, its antigen is unknown. The CDR3 has 14 residues. Germline V lookup: CDR1 LNHNV, CDR2 YYDKDF (reference sequence). V was shortened by 0 bases and J by 6 bases, with 9 bases between the two germline ends. Findings and limits, study-wide: Shifts in expanded clonotypes may have been confounded by donor CMV status, which was unknown. Observed TCR beta diversity per million T cells went down as age went up. This fall followed a roughly linear course with age. Both naive CD4+ cell counts and diversity were greater in long-lived donors than in aged donors.

A J-beta primer mix and a sample-barcoded 5' primer were used in a second PCR of roughly 6 to 11 cycles. TCRdb used MiXCR to reprocess the 5' RACE reads, holding one entry per CDR3 protein. The top ten clones hold about 20% of a sample with about a million distinct CDR3 sequences, just over 50% of them seen once. The sequencing sample was made of blood. This receptor was identified in a woman aged 60 to 75 in good health. The chain combines TRBV15 with TRBJ2-1; the D call may be TRBD1 or TRBD2 (5 bases each). In nucleotides, the CDR3 is TGTGCCACCAGCAGAGATCGGGGCCCCAATGAGCAGTTCTTC. Protein: CATSRDRGPNEQFF.